A single sample is the source of the 10 T cell receptor beta chains below, sequenced in a study of blood T cells in healthy people across ages. The use of a sample-barcoded 5' primer and a J-beta primer mix characterized a second PCR of about 7 to 12 cycles. In TCRdb, the 5' RACE reads were re-called with MiXCR into one record per CDR3 protein. In the table there are 1,800,000 or so distinct CDR3 sequences, more than 35% of which are singletons. Sequencing was performed on blood. These receptor sequences come from a human donor in good health.

V gene TRBV29-1 combines with J gene TRBJ2-7; no firm D call. V was clipped by 4 bases and J by 6 bases, with 7 bases between them. From germline, CDR1 is SQVTM and CDR2 ANQGSEA. This CDR3 comprises 10 residues. This chain's CDR3 is CSVGASEQYF. CDR3 DNA sequence: TGCAGCGTTGGAGCAAGCGAGCAGTACTTC.

The V gene is TRBV24-1, the J gene TRBJ1-4; D unresolved. V was trimmed by 7 bases and J by 7 bases, leaving 15 bases between them. This CDR3 spans 14 amino acids. Germline CDR1 and CDR2: KGHDR and SFDVKD. As DNA, the CDR3 is TGTGCCACCAGGGACCCGGGCTGGGGTGAAAAACTGTTTTTT. It encodes CATRDPGWGEKLFF.

This rearrangement joins TRBV7-8 to TRBJ1-2, with a tentative D call TRBD1 (5 bases). Germline lookup yields CDR1 SGHVS and CDR2 FQNEAQ. CDR3 length equals 16 residues. The ends were cut back, 6 bases at V and 0 bases at J, with 17 bases in the middle. Written as DNA, the CDR3 is TGTGCCAGCAGATCCCGGCGGGGCGCAGCTAACTATGGCTACACCTTC. Translating gives CASRSRRGAANYGYTF. The complete variable domain, with remaining parts taken from reference TRBV7-8 and TRBJ1-2, reads GAGVSQSPRYKVAKRGQDVALRCDPISGHVSLFWYQQALGQGPEFLTYFQNEAQLDKSGLPSDRFFAERPEGSVSTLKIQRTQQEDSAVYLCASRSRRGAANYGYTFGSGTRLTVV.

The V and J genes are TRBV29-1 and TRBJ2-7, with D possibly called TRBD1 or TRBD2 (5 bases each). With 4 bases removed from V and 7 bases from J, the gap between germline ends came to 17 bases. Germline-derived CDR1 and CDR2 are SQVTM and ANQGSEA. The CDR3 covers 13 residues. The CDR3 reads CSVANWGSGEQYF. CDR3 in DNA: TGCAGCGTTGCGAATTGGGGGTCGGGAGAGCAGTACTTC.

The gene calls are TRBV7-6 and TRBJ2-3, with TRBD1 as a possible D gene (6 bases). Germline V CDR1 and CDR2: SGHVS, FNYEAQ. The CDR3 has 13 residues. V gave up 5 bases and J gave up 11 bases, with 17 bases separating them. The CDR3 is CASSVQGMDRQYF. DNA of the CDR3: TGTGCCAGCAGCGTACAGGGAATGGATCGGCAGTATTTT.

This clonotype showed up just a few times. The chain recombines TRBV10-3 with TRBJ1-5; D might be TRBD1 (6 bases). V was trimmed by 1 base and J by 0 bases, leaving 10 bases between them. This CDR3 is built from 16 residues. Germline V lookup: CDR1 ENHRY, CDR2 SYGVKD. The CDR3 is CAISEFGQYSNQPQHF. The CDR3 bases are TGTGCCATCAGTGAGTTTGGACAGTATAGCAATCAGCCCCAGCATTTT.

The rearrangement links TRBV29-1 to TRBJ2-5, with 13 bases that match TRBD2. J was trimmed by 5 bases and V by 4 bases; bases with no gene match: 10. The CDR3 spans 16 residues. Germline CDR1 SQVTM, CDR2 ANQGSEA. The CDR3 bases are TGCAGCGTTGTAGGACTAGCGGGGGTCGTTGGGGAGACCCAGTACTTC. This encodes CSVVGLAGVVGETQYF.

The J gene is TRBJ1-2, the V gene TRBV6-2 or TRBV6-3; D call uncertain. Trimming cost V 8 bases and J 7 bases, with 23 bases left between them. Per germline, CDR1 MNHEY and CDR2 SVGEGT. CDR3 length: 15 residues. The CDR3 loop is CASRDIIRLGVGYTF. The CDR3 DNA follows: TGTGCCAGCCGAGACATAATCCGGCTGGGAGTTGGCTACACCTTC.

This clonotype has just one count. The gene calls are TRBV7-3 and TRBJ2-2, with no clear D. The CDR3 is made up of 13 amino acids. Per germline, CDR1 SGHTA and CDR2 FQGTGA. Trimming removed 4 bases at V and 4 bases at J, with 7 bases between. The CDR3 protein is CASSSARTGELFF. The CDR3 DNA follows: TGTGCCAGCAGCTCAGCCCGCACCGGGGAGCTGTTTTTT.

This clonotype was observed a handful of times. This sequence joins TRBV20-1 and TRBJ1-2, with 8 bases identical to TRBD1. With V trimmed by 6 bases and J by 8 bases, 14 bases remained unmatched. The CDR3 has 14 amino acids. The V gene's germline CDR1 is DFQATT and CDR2 SNEGSKA (reference sequence). CDR3 loop: CSAIRDRGAPGYTF. In DNA, the CDR3 is TGCAGTGCCATACGAGACAGGGGCGCCCCGGGCTACACCTTC.